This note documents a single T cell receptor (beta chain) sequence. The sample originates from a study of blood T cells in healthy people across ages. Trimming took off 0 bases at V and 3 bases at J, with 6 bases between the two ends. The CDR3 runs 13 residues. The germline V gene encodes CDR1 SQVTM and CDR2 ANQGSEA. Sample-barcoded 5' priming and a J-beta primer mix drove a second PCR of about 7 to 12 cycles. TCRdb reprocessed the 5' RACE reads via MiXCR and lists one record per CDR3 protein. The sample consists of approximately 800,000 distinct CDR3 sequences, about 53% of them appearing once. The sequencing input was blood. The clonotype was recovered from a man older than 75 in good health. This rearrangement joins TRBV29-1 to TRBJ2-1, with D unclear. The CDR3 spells CSVEEGFYNEQFF. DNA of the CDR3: TGCAGCGTTGAAGAGGGCTTCTACAATGAGCAGTTCTTC.